Here is one TCR beta chain with its context. Its antigen remains unidentified. Primed by a sample-barcoded 5' primer and a J-beta primer mix, a second PCR proceeded for 7 to 11 cycles. Each CDR3 protein gets one entry after TCRdb re-called the 5' RACE reads with MiXCR. The sample has fewer than 1.5 million distinct CDR3 sequences, around two fifths seen once. The data belong to a study of blood T cells in healthy people across ages. Study-level findings and limits: Whereas aged donors had fewer naive CD4+ cells, long-lived donors had more of them and higher diversity. Older age went with lower TCR beta diversity per million T cells, in a roughly linear way.

V was shortened by 4 bases and J by 0 bases, with 11 bases between the two germline ends. CDR3 length: 15 amino acids. Germline lookup yields CDR1 SEHNR and CDR2 FQNEAQ (reference sequence). The origin of this receptor is a woman under 30 in good health. The sequencing input was blood. The chain links TRBV7-9 to TRBJ2-3, with D unresolved. In DNA form, the CDR3 reads TGTGCCAGCAGCTCCCTCCGCAGCAGCACAGATACGCAGTATTTT. Its protein product is CASSSLRSSTDTQYF.